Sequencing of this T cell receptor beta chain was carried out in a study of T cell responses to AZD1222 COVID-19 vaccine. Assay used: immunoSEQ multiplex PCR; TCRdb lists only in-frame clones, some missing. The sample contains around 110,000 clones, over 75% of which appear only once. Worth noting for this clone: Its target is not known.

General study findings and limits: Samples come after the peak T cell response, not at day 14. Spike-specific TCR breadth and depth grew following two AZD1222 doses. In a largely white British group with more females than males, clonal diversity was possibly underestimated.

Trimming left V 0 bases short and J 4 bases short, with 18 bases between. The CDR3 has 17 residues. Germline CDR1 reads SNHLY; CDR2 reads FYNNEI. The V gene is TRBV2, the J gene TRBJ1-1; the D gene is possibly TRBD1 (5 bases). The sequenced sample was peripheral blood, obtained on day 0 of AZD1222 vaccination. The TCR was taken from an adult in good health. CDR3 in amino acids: CASSEAQGPLTSTEAFF. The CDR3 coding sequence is TGTGCCAGCAGTGAAGCGCAGGGACCTTTAACGTCCACTGAAGCTTTCTTT. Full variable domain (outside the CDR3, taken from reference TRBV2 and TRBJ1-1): EPEVTQTPSHQVTQMGQEVILRCVPISNHLYFYWYRQILGQKVEFLVSFYNNEISEKSEIFDDQFSVERPDGSNFTLKIRSTKLEDSAMYFCASSEAQGPLTSTEAFFGQGTRLTVV.